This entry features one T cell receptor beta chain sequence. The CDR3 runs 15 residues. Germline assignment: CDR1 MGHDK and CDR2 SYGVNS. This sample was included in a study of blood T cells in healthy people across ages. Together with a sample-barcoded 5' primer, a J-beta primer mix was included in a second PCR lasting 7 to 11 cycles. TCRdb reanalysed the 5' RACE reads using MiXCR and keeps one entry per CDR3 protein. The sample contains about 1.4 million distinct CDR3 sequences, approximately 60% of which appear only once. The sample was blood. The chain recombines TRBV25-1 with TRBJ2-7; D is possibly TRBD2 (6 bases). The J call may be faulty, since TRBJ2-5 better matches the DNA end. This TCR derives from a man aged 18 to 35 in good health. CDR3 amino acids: CASSGGGDSQETQYF. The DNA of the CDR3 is TGTGCCAGCAGTGGTGGCGGGGACTCACAAGAGACCCAGTACTTC.